This T cell receptor (beta chain) was sequenced during a study of blood T cells in healthy people across ages. At the level of the study: Template switching picked up about one barcoded beta molecule for each two T cells. Study findings and constraints: The long-lived group displayed more naive CD4+ cells, plus higher diversity, than the aged donors did.

This clonotype occurred once. The antigen is undetermined. Isolated PBMCs totaled at least 6.5 million in each sample. Then a second PCR, running roughly 7 to 11 cycles, was carried out with a sample-barcoded 5' primer and a J-beta primer mix. TCRdb reprocessed the 5' RACE reads via MiXCR and lists one record per CDR3 protein. The sample consists of over 600,000 distinct CDR3 sequences, around 50% of them appearing once. Specimen: blood. This TCR was recovered from a man aged 35-49 years in good health.

CDR3 coding DNA: TGCAGTGCTAGAAAAAGGACAGGAGAGTTGAACACTGAAGCTTTCTTT. This codes for CSARKRTGELNTEAFF. The chain uses TRBV20-1 and TRBJ1-1, with 7 bases matching TRBD1. Germline V lookup: CDR1 DFQATT, CDR2 SNEGSKA (reference sequence). V lost 2 bases, J lost 0 bases, and 9 bases stayed unmatched. This CDR3 has 16 residues.